These 28 T cell receptor beta chains were sequenced from one sample in a study of T cell responses to AZD1222 COVID-19 vaccine. Data came from immunoSEQ multiplex PCR; TCRdb stores just in-frame clones and leaves some out. The table includes 100,000 to 150,000 clones, roughly 92% detected once. This specimen consisted of peripheral blood, obtained on day 0 of AZD1222 vaccination. The source of these receptors is an adult in good health.

V is TRBV6-1 and J is TRBJ1-2, with D possibly matching TRBD1 (5 bases). CDR1 and CDR2 from the germline V gene are MNHNS and SASEGT. The V and J ends lost 1 base and 4 bases respectively, with 10 bases between them. The CDR3 loop spans 14 amino acids. The CDR3 DNA sequence: TGTGCCAGCAGTGAAGGGGGCAGACTCTATGGCTACACCTTC. As protein: CASSEGGRLYGYTF.

The V gene is TRBV6-2 or TRBV6-3, the J gene TRBJ2-1; 8 nucleotides align to TRBD2. CDR1 and CDR2 (germline): MNHEY, SVGEGT. The J segment lost 7 bases and the V segment lost 5 bases, leaving 4 bases of the junction unmatched. The CDR3 consists of 13 residues. CDR3: CASSTGLENEQFF. The CDR3 coding sequence is TGTGCCAGCAGTACGGGACTAGAGAATGAGCAGTTCTTC.

The chain links TRBV19 to TRBJ1-1; 7 bases align to TRBD1. V lost 9 bases and J lost 4; bases outside the gene matches: 8. Germline values: CDR1 LNHDA, CDR2 SQIVND (reference sequence). The CDR3 consists of 13 residues. Here the CDR3 DNA reads TGTGCCAGCCGCAAACAGGGGTCCACTGAAGCTTTCTTT. Translation: CASRKQGSTEAFF.

The chain combines TRBV19 with TRBJ1-2, with TRBD1 matching over 7 bases. There are 13 residues in the CDR3. V lost 4 bases to trimming and J lost 4 bases; unmatched junction nucleotides: 3. Germline lookup yields CDR1 LNHDA and CDR2 SQIVND (reference sequence). The CDR3, as DNA: TGTGCCAGTAGTAACCGGGACAGCTATGGCTACACCTTC. Its translation: CASSNRDSYGYTF.

This rearrangement joins TRBV15 to TRBJ1-4, with D possibly being TRBD1 (6 bases). CDR1 is LNHNV and CDR2 is YYDKDF in the germline V gene (reference sequence). The CDR3 is 12 residues long. V dropped 11 bases and J dropped 5 bases, with 12 bases sitting between them. The chain's CDR3 is CASGTSNEKLFF. DNA for the CDR3: TGTGCCTCCGGGACATCGAATGAAAAACTGTTTTTT.

The rearrangement joins TRBV5-6 to TRBJ2-7; no firm D call. Trimming removed 1 base from V and 9 bases from J, with 11 bases in between. The V gene's germline CDR1 is SGHDT and CDR2 YYEEEE. CDR3 length: 12 amino acids. The CDR3 region has the DNA TGTGCCAGCAGCTTGCAGGCCTCGGGGCAGTACTTC. This sequence encodes CASSLQASGQYF.

The J gene is TRBJ2-3, the V gene TRBV30; TRBD2 matches 7 bases. Germline CDR1 reads GTSNPN; CDR2 reads SVGIG (reference sequence). This CDR3 comprises 13 residues. With V trimmed by 0 bases and J by 5 bases, 2 bases remained unmatched. The CDR3 DNA follows: TGTGCCTGGAGTGTGCGGGAGAGAGATACGCAGTATTTT. Encoded protein: CAWSVRERDTQYF.

This chain joins TRBV28 and TRBJ1-1, with no clear D. V was cut by 7 bases and J by 1 base, with 13 bases left in between. The CDR3 length is 14 residues. The germline V gene encodes CDR1 MDHEN and CDR2 SYDVKM. CDR3 amino acids: CASIPGSPNTEAFF. The CDR3, as DNA: TGTGCCAGCATACCGGGGTCCCCGAACACTGAAGCTTTCTTT.

The gene calls are TRBV7-8 and TRBJ2-7; possible D gene TRBD1, 5 bases. The CDR3 is 16 amino acids. V lost 1 base, J lost 4 bases, and 17 bases lay in between. Germline V lookup: CDR1 SGHVS, CDR2 FQNEAQ. CDR3 coding DNA: TGTGCCAGCAGCTTAGGGCAGGGAAAAAGCGTATACGAGCAGTACTTC. Amino acid sequence: CASSLGQGKSVYEQYF.

The rearrangement links TRBV6-5 to TRBJ2-7; no clear D gene. V gave up 2 bases and J gave up 0 bases, with 8 bases separating them. This CDR3 has 14 amino acids. The germline gives CDR1 MNHEY, CDR2 SVGAGI. The CDR3 bases are TGTGCCAGCAGTTACCGCGGAAGCTCCTACGAGCAGTACTTC. The encoded protein is CASSYRGSSYEQYF.

V is TRBV7-9 and J is TRBJ1-2; D is uncertain. Germline-derived CDR1 and CDR2 are SEHNR and FQNEAQ (reference sequence). Trimming took 2 bases from V and 7 from J, leaving 14 bases between them. This CDR3 contains 14 residues. The CDR3 DNA reads as TGTGCCAGCAGCTTACCGCTGCCGGGAGGTGGCTACACCTTC. Its translation is CASSLPLPGGGYTF. The variable domain in full, with the rest retrieved from reference TRBV7-9 and TRBJ1-2, is DTGVSQNPRHKITKRGQNVTFRCDPISEHNRLYWYRQTLGQGPEFLTYFQNEAQLEKSRLLSDRFSAERPKGSFSTLEIQRTEQGDSAMYLCASSLPLPGGGYTFGSGTRLTVV.

The chain employs TRBV29-1 and TRBJ2-6; the D gene is possibly TRBD1 (5 bases). Trimming cost V 4 bases and J 1 base, with 14 bases left between them. The length of the CDR3 is 16 residues. Germline-derived CDR1 and CDR2 are SQVTM and ANQGSEA. The CDR3 DNA reads TGCAGCGTTGTCTCGGCAGGGCCGTCTGGGGCCAACGTCCTGACTTTC. Translating it yields CSVVSAGPSGANVLTF.

The chain links TRBV18 to TRBJ2-5; D unclear. Trimming pared 3 bases from V and 5 bases from J, leaving 13 bases between. Per germline, CDR1 KGHSH and CDR2 LQKENI. The CDR3 is 14 residues long. The CDR3 DNA reads TGTGCCAGCTCACCCGACCTGGTGTGGGAGACCCAGTACTTC. This codes for CASSPDLVWETQYF.

The chain carries TRBV3-1 (or the pseudogene TRBV3-2) and TRBJ1-6; D is unresolved. V was shortened by 3 bases and J by 7 bases, with 13 bases between the two germline ends. The germline V gene encodes CDR1 LGHDT and CDR2 YNNKEL (reference sequence). This CDR3 region has 15 residues. The CDR3 region has the DNA TGTGCCAGCAGCCATGTGGTAGGGTCGAATTCACCCCTCCACTTT. As protein: CASSHVVGSNSPLHF.

V is TRBV7-6 and J is TRBJ1-4; a weak D match, TRBD1 (6 bases). Deletions cut 0 bases from V and 0 bases from J, with 11 bases between. Germline CDR1 reads SGHVS; CDR2 reads FNYEAQ. CDR3 length equals 17 residues. CDR3 residues: CASSLAGTLPTNEKLFF. The CDR3 coding sequence is TGTGCCAGCAGCTTAGCCGGGACACTTCCAACTAATGAAAAACTGTTTTTT.

The chain carries TRBV15 and TRBJ2-7; 7 nucleotides agree with TRBD2. This CDR3 has 15 amino acids. Germline-derived CDR1 and CDR2 are LNHNV and YYDKDF (reference sequence). V was clipped by 0 bases and J by 3 bases; unmatched bases: 5. CDR3 sequence reads: CATSRDAAGNYEQYF. In DNA form, the CDR3 reads TGTGCCACCAGCAGAGACGCAGCGGGGAACTACGAGCAGTACTTC.

The chain joins TRBV6-1 to TRBJ2-5; either TRBD1 or TRBD2 may supply D (6 bases each). Per germline, CDR1 MNHNS and CDR2 SASEGT. Trimming shortened V by 2 bases and J by 5 bases, and 15 bases separated the two germline ends. The CDR3 has 15 residues. CDR3 coding DNA: TGTGCCAGCAGTGAAAATCGGGGGCCCGGGGAGACCCAGTACTTC. Translating gives CASSENRGPGETQYF.

This chain connects TRBV11-1 to TRBJ2-5; D perhaps matches TRBD2 (5 bases). This CDR3 is built from 16 residues. CDR1 is SGHAT and CDR2 is FQDESV in the germline V gene (reference sequence). V lost 2 bases and J 0 bases, leaving 13 bases between the germline ends. This chain's CDR3 is CASSLSPGTYQETQYF. CDR3 DNA sequence: TGTGCCAGCAGCTTAAGCCCGGGAACGTACCAAGAGACCCAGTACTTC. Full variable domain (remainder filled in from reference TRBV11-1 and TRBJ2-5): EAEVAQSPRYKITEKSQAVAFWCDPISGHATLYWYRQILGQGPELLVQFQDESVVDDSQLPKDRFSAERLKGVDSTLKIQPAELGDSAMYLCASSLSPGTYQETQYFGPGTRLLVL.

V is TRBV27 and J is TRBJ2-7; D is possibly TRBD1 (5 bases). The germline gives CDR1 MNHEY, CDR2 SMNVEV (reference sequence). The V end was cut by 2 bases, the J end by 2 bases, with 10 bases between. The CDR3 totals 14 residues. Written as DNA, the CDR3 is TGTGCCAGCAGTTTAGCTACAGGACCCTACGAGCAGTACTTC. It is translated as CASSLATGPYEQYF.

This sequence joins TRBV7-2 and TRBJ2-2, with TRBD1 as a possible D gene (6 bases). Germline V gives CDR1 SGHTA, CDR2 FQGNSA. Trimming cost V 5 bases and J 6 bases, with 16 bases left between them. This CDR3 is built from 15 residues. This CDR3 reads CASSRSIAGAGELFF. CDR3 nucleotides: TGTGCCAGCAGCCGTTCGATCGCAGGGGCCGGGGAGCTGTTTTTT.

The CDR3 DNA is TGTGCCAGCAAGCGGGGGCTCTCCTACGAGCAGTACTTC. Protein sequence: CASKRGLSYEQYF. This rearrangement joins TRBV27 to TRBJ2-7, with TRBD2 matching over 8 bases. Germline V CDR1 and CDR2: MNHEY, SMNVEV (reference sequence). The ends lost 7 bases at V and 0 bases at J; junction bases unmatched: 2. This CDR3 contains 13 residues.

Here the CDR3 reads CAIIPDWLDQPQHF. The CDR3 bases are TGTGCCATCATCCCGGACTGGTTGGATCAGCCCCAGCATTTT. The chain uses TRBV10-3 and TRBJ1-5; no clear D gene. The V end lost 7 bases, the J end lost 5 bases, and 15 bases lay between the germline ends. The CDR3 contains 14 residues. CDR1 ENHRY and CDR2 SYGVKD come from the germline V gene.

The chain couples TRBV10-3 to TRBJ1-5; TRBD1 matches 7 bases. This CDR3 has 15 residues. The ends lost 11 bases at V and 1 base at J; junction bases unmatched: 11. The germline V gene encodes CDR1 ENHRY and CDR2 SYGVKD. CDR3 DNA: TGTGCCGCCCGGGGTGACAGGGCAAGCAATCAGCCCCAGCATTTT. Its protein is CAARGDRASNQPQHF.

This chain connects TRBV19 to TRBJ2-1; 13 bases align to TRBD2. With 1 base clipped from V and 6 bases from J, the junction kept 3 bases outside the gene matches. Germline V gene sequence: CDR1 LNHDA, CDR2 SQIVND (reference sequence). The CDR3 has 16 residues. For the CDR3, the DNA is TGTGCCAGTAGTATAGGTGGGACTAGCGGGGCCAATGAGCAGTTCTTC. Residues: CASSIGGTSGANEQFF.

The chain employs TRBV10-1 and TRBJ1-3; tentatively, D is TRBD1 (5 bases). The CDR3 spans 15 residues. V was shortened by 3 bases and J by 5 bases, with 14 bases between the two germline ends. The germline CDR1 and CDR2 sequences are WNHNN and SYGVQD (reference sequence). The CDR3 protein is CASSDGDHRRNTIYF. CDR3 in DNA: TGCGCCAGCAGTGACGGGGACCATAGACGAAACACCATATATTTT.

This chain connects TRBV4-1 to TRBJ1-2; D is undetermined. The V gene lost 0 bases and the J gene lost 5 bases, with 13 bases spanning the gap. The CDR3 consists of 15 residues. Germline assignment: CDR1 MGHRA and CDR2 YSYEKL. CDR3 amino acids: CASSQDFNNLYGYTF. CDR3 DNA: TGCGCCAGCAGCCAAGATTTTAACAATCTATATGGCTACACCTTC.

The chain is built from TRBV9 and TRBJ2-2; TRBD1 aligns across 7 bases. CDR3 size: 15 residues. Trimming cost V 0 bases and J 4 bases; bases outside gene matches: 3. The germline gives CDR1 SGDLS, CDR2 YYNGEE. In DNA form, the CDR3 reads TGTGCCAGCAGCGTAGAGGCAGGGGGCACCGGGGAGCTGTTTTTT. This encodes CASSVEAGGTGELFF.

This chain links TRBV5-4 with TRBJ1-1; no definite D call. The CDR3 consists of 14 residues. Germline CDR1 and CDR2: SGHNT and YYREEE (reference sequence). The V gene lost 6 bases and the J gene lost 1 base, with 13 bases spanning the gap. In DNA, the CDR3 is TGTGCCAGCACTCCCGACCTAGCGAACACTGAAGCTTTCTTT. Amino acid sequence: CASTPDLANTEAFF.